What follows describes a single T cell receptor (beta chain). The data belong to a study of Ad26.COV2.S vaccination and SARS-CoV-2 variants. Some clones are missing from TCRdb's copy, which holds only in-frame ones; the method was immunoSEQ multiplex PCR. The sample holds hundreds of thousands of clones, 75% to 90% seen once. Regarding treatment: about 20 received Ad26.COV2.S at low or high dose, single or two shots; about 5 received placebo; per-sample allocation not given. Specimen acquisition occurred on day 63 following the initial vaccine or placebo injection. Germline V CDR1 and CDR2: SGHRS, YFSETQ. This CDR3 has 16 residues. V was clipped by 0 bases and J by 0 bases; unmatched bases: 6.

V gene TRBV5-1 combines with J gene TRBJ2-7; 7 bases are a match to TRBD2. The sample here was peripheral blood, taken in a trial of Ad26.COV2.S vaccine versus placebo. The receptor comes from a person aged 18-65 years who received the Ad26.COV2.S COVID-19 vaccine or a placebo. CDR3 sequence (DNA): TGCGCCAGCAGCTTGGTCGGGACTATAAACTCCTACGAGCAGTACTTC. Its translation is CASSLVGTINSYEQYF.